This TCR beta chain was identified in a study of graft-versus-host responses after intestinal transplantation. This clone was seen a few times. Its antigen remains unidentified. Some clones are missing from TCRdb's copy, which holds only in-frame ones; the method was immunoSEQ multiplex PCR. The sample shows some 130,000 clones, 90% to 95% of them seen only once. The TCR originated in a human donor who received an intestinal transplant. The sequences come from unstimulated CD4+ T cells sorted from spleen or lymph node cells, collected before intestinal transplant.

The chain's CDR3 is CASRTPNYGYTF. DNA of the CDR3: TGTGCCAGCAGGACTCCCAACTATGGCTACACCTTC. The chain has TRBV28 and TRBJ1-2; D gene unclear. V was cut by 6 bases and J by 2 bases, with 7 bases left in between. CDR3 size: 12 residues. Germline V gives CDR1 MDHEN, CDR2 SYDVKM.